This T cell receptor (beta chain) was found in a study of tumor-infiltrating lymphocytes in localized non-small cell lung cancer. Study-wide background: Resected tumor was paired with non-adjacent uninvolved lung from the same patient.

Sequencing was performed with immunoSEQ multiplex PCR; in TCRdb, only in-frame clones are kept and a portion is missing. The data hold about 8,900 clones, with around 62% observed a single time. This clone ranks as medium-sized. Its antigen is still unknown. Study results and caveats: Available tissue quantity limited TCR sequencing to a patient subset. TCRbeta sequencing showed higher T cell infiltration in tumors than uninvolved lung. IM1 and IM2 tumors showed no difference in T-cell fraction.

The source material was uninvolved lung tissue not adjacent to the tumor. This clonotype was obtained from a human donor with non-small cell lung cancer.

The CDR3 DNA reads as TGTGCCAGCAGCTCAGTGAAGGCAGATACGCAGTATTTT. Translating it yields CASSSVKADTQYF. V gene TRBV7-3 combines with J gene TRBJ2-3; D call uncertain. V was trimmed by 4 bases and J by 4 bases, leaving 9 bases between them. The CDR3 runs to 13 residues. Germline values: CDR1 SGHTA, CDR2 FQGTGA.